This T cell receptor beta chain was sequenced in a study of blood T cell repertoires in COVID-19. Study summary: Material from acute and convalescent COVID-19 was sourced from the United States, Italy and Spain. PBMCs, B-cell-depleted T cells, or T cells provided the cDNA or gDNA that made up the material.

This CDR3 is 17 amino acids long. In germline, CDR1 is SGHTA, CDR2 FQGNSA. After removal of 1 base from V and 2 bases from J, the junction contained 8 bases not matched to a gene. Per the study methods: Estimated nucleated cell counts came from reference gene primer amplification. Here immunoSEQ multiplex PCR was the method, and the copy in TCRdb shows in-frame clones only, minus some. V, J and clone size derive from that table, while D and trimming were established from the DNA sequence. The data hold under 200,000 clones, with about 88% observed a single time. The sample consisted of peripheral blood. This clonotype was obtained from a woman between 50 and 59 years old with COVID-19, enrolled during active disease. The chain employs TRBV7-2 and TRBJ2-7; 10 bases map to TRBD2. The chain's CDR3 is CASSLGVLAGVTYEQYF. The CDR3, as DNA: TGTGCCAGCAGCTTAGGAGTTCTAGCGGGGGTGACCTACGAGCAGTACTTC.